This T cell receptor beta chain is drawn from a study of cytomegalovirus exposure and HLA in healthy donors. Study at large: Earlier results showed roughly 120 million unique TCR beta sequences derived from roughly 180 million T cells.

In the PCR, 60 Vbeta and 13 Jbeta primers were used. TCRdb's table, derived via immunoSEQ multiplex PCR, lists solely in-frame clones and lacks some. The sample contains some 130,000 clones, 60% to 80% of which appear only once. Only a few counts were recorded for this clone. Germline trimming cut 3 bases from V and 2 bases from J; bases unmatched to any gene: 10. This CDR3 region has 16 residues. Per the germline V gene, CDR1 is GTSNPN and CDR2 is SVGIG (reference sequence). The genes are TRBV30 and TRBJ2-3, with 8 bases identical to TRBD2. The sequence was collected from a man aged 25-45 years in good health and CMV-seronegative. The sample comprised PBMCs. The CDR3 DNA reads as TGTGCCTGGAGGCCTACTAGCGGATACTCCACAGATACGCAGTATTTT. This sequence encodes CAWRPTSGYSTDTQYF.